This T cell receptor beta chain came from a study of T cell repertoires in cytomegalovirus infection. The study, taken as a whole, reports: The study found HLA-C-restricted CMV-specific TCR beta clonotypes dominating the ex vivo response. Cumulated frequencies of public TCR beta families served to identify carriers of CMV plus the relevant HLA.

Each CDR3 protein gets one entry after TCRdb re-called the reads with MiXCR. This table has approximately 71,000 distinct CDR3 sequences, over 3.5% appearing once. This clonotype occurred many times. Its antigen is as yet unknown. The receptor was isolated from a human donor in good health (CMV status not recorded). Some clones in this sample may be carry-over from other donors' samples. The sequencing sample was made of PBMCs.

The CDR3 DNA follows: TGTGCCAGCAGCGCCGGGGGAGTGTCTGGAAACACCATATATTTT. This translates into CASSAGGVSGNTIYF. This chain uses TRBV7-2 with TRBJ1-3, with D possibly matching TRBD1 (5 bases). The CDR3 loop spans 15 amino acids. V shed 5 bases and J shed 1 base, with 12 bases lying between them. CDR1 and CDR2 (germline): SGHTA, FQGNSA.